This note documents a single TCR beta chain sequence. The antigen this receptor binds is unknown. No qualities accompany the bases; no much larger clone lies one base away. The cohort comprised around 690 healthy bone marrow donors. All cohort members were sampled while nominally healthy, although unrecorded immune exposures were likely present. The donor was CMV seronegative and was included in the group of a few hundred seronegative cohort members. Each donor provided a peripheral blood sample, and peripheral blood mononuclear cells were used for TCR beta sequencing. Genomic DNA extraction from the blood cell samples was performed with the Qiagen DNeasy Blood Extraction Kit. These data come from a study of cytomegalovirus exposure and HLA in healthy donors (dated by TCRdb to about 2017). Looking at the study overall: According to an earlier analysis of a few hundred of the donors, about 180 million T cells yielded over 100 million unique TCR beta sequences and 250 to 350 Gb of sequence data. All discovery cohort repertoires had been generated using a single sequencing platform. The study aimed to test whether cataloging public T cell receptors could reveal signatures of past pathogen exposure. A separate validation cohort of some 130 different subjects was used in addition to the 666-subject first cohort. Using immunosequencing, the study profiled T cell repertoires from about 610 subjects and related those repertoires to cytomegalovirus serostatus. Both class I and class II loci were covered by HLA typing, at four-digit resolution. Of the roughly 390 genotyped donors, 80% to 90% were placed in the genetic ancestry cluster associated with self-reported Caucasian donors. Donor age, sex, ethnicity and CMV serostatus were compiled alongside the repertoire data. In a later genetic analysis, genome-wide SNP genotypes for about 55% of the 666 donors were used, and that subset was treated as a discovery cohort. A few DR-DQ haplotypes were treated as single units for association and clustering because of strong linkage in the cohort. Across approximately 420 genotyped donors of the cohort, an average of approximately 220,000 unique TCR beta nucleotide sequences per donor were sequenced, and approximately 17% of those sequences were non-productive. Typing coverage differed by locus: A, B, C, DRB1 and DQB1 were typed in roughly 620-630 donors, DQA1 in about 550, DPA1 in some 610, and DPB1 in 400 to 480. A later analysis re-analyzed previously published TCR beta repertoires from approximately 670 donors and added high-resolution HLA genotyping to study TCR occurrence patterns. Around 300 gigabases of sequencing data and approximately 85 million unique TCR sequences were included in an early release covering roughly 600 HLA-typed donors. Rather than drawing on any new phenotypic data, the later analysis identified candidate immune exposures from TCR beta sequences and the way those sequences occurred across donors. To predict cytomegalovirus infection status, the study brought together high-throughput TCR immunosequencing, statistical association of individual TCRs with disease status, and machine learning. To decide whether each TCR beta V gene segment behaved as functional or pseudogenic, an earlier analysis of some 600 of the donors relied on high-throughput TCR beta sequencing. The investigation overall reported the following: In vitro tests confirmed that a few of the cytomegalovirus-associated TCR beta chains recognize cytomegalovirus antigens. The 87-base-pair reads could not distinguish some IMGT-functional V segments, including TRBV6-2 and TRBV6-3, so those segments were excluded. In this cohort, only TCR beta chains were sequenced, and detectable features were limited by the absence of alpha or paired-chain data. An association between a missense DCLRE1C variant and V-gene and J-gene trimming of TCR beta chains was found in a later genetic analysis and replicated in an independent cohort. A further reported finding was that TCR beta sequences accurately predicted the HLA-A and HLA-B alleles for most subjects in the first cohort. In a later analysis, most CMV-associated TCR beta chains were found to appear HLA-restricted, with HLA associations seemingly driven largely by CMV exposure. In a later analysis, HLA-associated TCR beta chains were found to be more clonally expanded and to have lower generation probabilities than equally common non-associated chains. Across donors, most TCR sequences were observed very rarely, whereas some public TCRs were present in many individuals. Linkage disequilibrium might explain the correlated functional status among segregating V segments, but an unknown experimental factor could not be excluded. Broadly in line with IMGT annotations, most TCR beta V segments showed up in productive rearrangements about 87% or about 30% of the time in an earlier analysis of around 600 of the donors. When HLA alleles, especially DR and DQ, strongly co-occurred, attributing TCR associations to individual alleles was difficult. Roughly uniform sequencing depth across donors was assumed in presence/absence analyses, although this assumption may not hold. A cluster of highly shared sequence variants was judged likely to be a technical artifact of the sequencing pipeline. Around 16 rarely observed V segments, including chromosome 9 orphons, were excluded from the earlier analysis of about 610 of the donors because counts were too low. The only immune exposure information available for the cohort was CMV serostatus. The authors suggested that the approach could potentially be extended to other disease states and immunological phenotypes. A later analysis found that TCR association rates varied across HLA loci, with DRB1 alleles showing the most associated TCRs and HLA-C alleles the fewest. Because HLA typing was missing for some donors at each locus, association tests included only the typed subset. The classifier was reported to diagnose cytomegalovirus status with high specificity and sensitivity in both the original and validation cohorts. A later analysis reported that several top co-occurrence clusters appeared linked to parvovirus B19, influenza, CMV and Epstein-Barr virus. A later genetic analysis reported fewer N-insertions in productive TCRs among donors in an Asian-associated ancestry cluster than the roughly 640-donor mean. At a false discovery rate of 0.05, a later analysis linked 15,000 to 20,000 TCR beta sequences to specific HLA alleles. The study listed 150 to 200 TCR beta chains as associated with cytomegalovirus.

Receptors were amplified or captured by the immunoSEQ multiplex PCR assay. A mixture of 60 forward primers for TCR Vbeta segments and 13 reverse primers for TCR Jbeta segments was used in the multiplex PCR. Amplification of the CDR3 region of rearranged TCR beta genes was performed with a multiplex PCR assay on genomic DNA. Amplified TCR beta libraries were sequenced as 87-base-pair reads on the Illumina HiSeq System. The authors processed their data as follows. A later analysis tallied 80 million to 95 million unique TCR beta chains across the 610 or so repertoires, and approximately 12 million of those chains were shared by two or more donors. Raw reads were error-corrected and collapsed into unique sequences with a nearest-neighbor algorithm that merged closely related sequences to remove PCR and sequencing errors. V, D and J gene segments were assigned by aligning CDR3 sequences to IMGT reference sequences. For a sequence to be retained, a match of at least six nucleotides to both a V gene segment and a J gene segment was required. Rearrangements were called productive when the CDR3 lacked stop codons and stayed in frame with V and J; all others were non-productive. CDR3 was defined by IMGT convention, running from the second conserved V-encoded cysteine to the conserved J-encoded phenylalanine. Sequences without an unambiguous match to a single V gene segment were excluded from the earlier analysis of about 600 of the donors. In an earlier analysis of approximately 590 of the donors, V segments were called functional above 56.7% productive rearrangements and were called segregating when the between-donor standard deviation exceeded 5%. To diagnose cytomegalovirus status from the catalog of TCR beta chain sequences, a statistical classification framework was built. In a later analysis, TCR nucleotide sequences were compared against IMGT/GENE-DB human TR gene sequences so that V and J genes could be assigned. The TCRdist pipeline was used in a later analysis to assign CDR3 sequences and most-parsimonious VDJ recombination scenarios. In a later analysis, every TCR beta chain was defined by the combination of its CDR3 amino acid sequence and its V-gene family, and reads without a unique V-gene family were dropped. In a later analysis, 450 to 600 highly shared, low-generation-probability nucleotide sequences were removed to address suspected cross-contamination and a sequencing artifact. In a later analysis, a clonal expansion index was calculated for each public chain from normalized within-repertoire ranks of inferred template counts. In a later analysis, generation probabilities were computed with a VDJ recombination model fitted to out-of-frame rearrangements, and the resulting probabilities were checked against IGoR. A later analysis scored TCR-TCR, TCR-HLA and TCR-CMV co-occurrence with hypergeometric tests, applying a repertoire-size bias correction to TCR pairs. In a later analysis, false discovery rates were estimated by permuting HLA or CMV assignments 20 times. In a later analysis, co-occurring TCRs were grouped using DBSCAN, with TCRdist sequence similarity added in when clustering inside HLA-allele-positive subsets. Repertoires with fewer than 30,000 or more than 120,000 public chains were left out of co-occurrence clustering, as were a few repertoires with anomalous nucleotide sharing. TCRdb mirrors the immuneACCESS table, restricted to in-frame sequences. Some clones are absent from its copies; in checked studies, under half trace to an unresolved V gene, and the reason for the others is unknown. The DNA was the basis for D and trimming; V, J and clone size are from that table. Within this sample are around 100,000 clones, with 50% to 75% of them counted one time only. The top ten hold about 3.8% of the sample.

Spanning cysteine to phenylalanine, the CDR3 consists of 16 amino acids. The sequence is cut down to CDR3 DNA, 48 bases in frame from base 1. The junction carries 16 bases between V and J, which are trimmed by 0 bases and 5 bases respectively. From the germline V gene, CDR1 is ENHRY and CDR2 is SYGVKD. Recombination connected TRBV10-3 to TRBJ1-2, with TRBD1 perhaps the D gene, on 6 matching bases. The material sequenced was PBMCs. This TCR was sampled from a man aged 30 to 45 in good health and CMV-seronegative. The DNA sequence follows: TGTGCCATCAGTGAGTCCCGTCGACAGGTGGGGTATGGCTACACCTTC. Its protein reads: CAISESRRQVGYGYTF.